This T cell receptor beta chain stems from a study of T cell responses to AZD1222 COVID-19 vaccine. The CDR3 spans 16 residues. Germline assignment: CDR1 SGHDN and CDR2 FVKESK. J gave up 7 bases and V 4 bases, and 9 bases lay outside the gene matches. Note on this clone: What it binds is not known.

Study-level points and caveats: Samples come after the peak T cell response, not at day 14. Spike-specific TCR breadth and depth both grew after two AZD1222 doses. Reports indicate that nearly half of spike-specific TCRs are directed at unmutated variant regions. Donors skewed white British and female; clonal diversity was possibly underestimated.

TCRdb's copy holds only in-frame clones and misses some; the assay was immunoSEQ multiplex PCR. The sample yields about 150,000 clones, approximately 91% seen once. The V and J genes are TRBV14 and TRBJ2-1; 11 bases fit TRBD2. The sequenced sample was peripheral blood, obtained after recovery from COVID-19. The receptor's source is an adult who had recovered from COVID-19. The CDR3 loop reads CASSPLTSGSGNEQFF. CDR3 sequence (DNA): TGTGCCAGCAGCCCCCTTACTAGCGGGAGTGGGAATGAGCAGTTCTTC.